The 23 T cell receptor beta chains reported below all come from one sample, sequenced in a study of CD8+ T cells in alopecia areata. Regarding treatment: oral pan-JAK inhibitor, 5-10 mg twice daily. cDNA prepared by RNA extraction and subsequent reverse transcription served as the template for sequencing. Clones were read by immunoSEQ multiplex PCR, and TCRdb kept only the in-frame ones, dropping some. The data show 95,000 to 150,000 clones, under 65% seen once. Here the sequenced sample was CD4+ T cells sorted from blood, taken at week 4, from a patient treated with tofacitinib. Every receptor here comes from a human donor with alopecia areata.

In this sample, this clone turned up a few times. The chain joins TRBV7-8 to TRBJ2-2; 11 nucleotides line up with TRBD2. V shed 5 bases, J shed 8 bases, and the junction held 10 bases outside the gene matches. This CDR3 is built from 16 residues. The V gene's germline CDR1 is SGHVS and CDR2 FQNEAQ. The CDR3 region is CASSRMTSGTVGELFF. For the CDR3, the DNA is TGTGCCAGCAGCCGGATGACTAGCGGGACTGTGGGGGAGCTGTTTTTT.

This clone has only a few counts. V usage is TRBV5-6 and J usage is TRBJ2-6; D not resolved. The germline V gene encodes CDR1 SGHDT and CDR2 YYEEEE. The CDR3 has 13 residues. The ends were cut back, 4 bases at V and 4 bases at J, with 6 bases in the middle. The CDR3 DNA is TGTGCCAGCAGCCCGTACGGGGCCAACGTCCTGACTTTC. Translated: CASSPYGANVLTF. Together with reference TRBV5-6 and TRBJ2-6, the CDR3 gives the full variable domain: DAGVTQSPTHLIKTRGQQVTLRCSPKSGHDTVSWYQQALGQGPQFIFQYYEEEERQRGNFPDRFSGHQFPNYSSELNVNALLLGDSALYLCASSPYGANVLTFGAGSRLTVL.

This clone was detected many times. The chain uses TRBV7-3 and TRBJ1-2; weak D call: TRBD1 (5 bases). CDR1 SGHTA and CDR2 FQGTGA come from the germline V gene. V lost 0 bases and J 7 bases, leaving 12 bases between the germline ends. CDR3 length: 14 amino acids. CDR3 residues: CASSLTPGLVGYTF. The CDR3 bases are TGTGCCAGCAGCTTAACGCCAGGGTTGGTTGGCTACACCTTC. Using reference TRBV7-3 and TRBJ1-2 for the parts outside the CDR3, the full variable domain is GAGVSQTPSNKVTEKGKYVELRCDPISGHTALYWYRQSLGQGPEFLIYFQGTGAADDSGLPNDRFFAVRPEGSVSTLKIQRTERGDSAVYLCASSLTPGLVGYTFGSGTRLTVV.

This clone was seen more than once but under ten times. The V gene is TRBV5-4, the J gene TRBJ2-1, with D possibly being TRBD2 (5 bases). Germline V lookup: CDR1 SGHNT, CDR2 YYREEE (reference sequence). V was pared by 4 bases and J by 5 bases, with 16 bases between. The CDR3 runs 15 residues. The DNA of the CDR3 is TGTGCCAGCAGCCAAGGCCGGGGATCAAACAATGAGCAGTTCTTC. This sequence encodes CASSQGRGSNNEQFF.

Only a few counts were recorded for this clone. The chain has TRBV29-1 and TRBJ1-1; 7 nucleotides match TRBD1. V lost 8 bases, J lost 0 bases, and 9 bases stayed unmatched. The length of the CDR3 is 14 residues. CDR1 SQVTM and CDR2 ANQGSEA come from the germline V gene. This CDR3 reads CSSDRVRMNTEAFF. In DNA, the CDR3 is TGCAGCTCTGACAGGGTCCGGATGAACACTGAAGCTTTCTTT.

The CDR3 region has the DNA TGTGCCAGCAGCGTAGGGTGGGACAAGCAAGAGACCCAGTACTTC. Translating gives CASSVGWDKQETQYF. The chain employs TRBV9 and TRBJ2-5; maybe TRBD1 (6 bases). CDR1 is SGDLS, CDR2 YYNGEE, per germline. V was clipped by 0 bases and J by 2 bases, with 11 bases between them. This CDR3 region has 15 residues.

V and J are TRBV30 and TRBJ1-2; D perhaps matches TRBD1 (6 bases). The CDR3 is 12 residues long. The germline V and J ends were trimmed by 0 bases and 7 bases, with 9 bases remaining between them. The germline CDR1 and CDR2 sequences are GTSNPN and SVGIG (reference sequence). CDR3 nucleotide sequence: TGTGCCTGGAGTGTACAGGGCCCTGGCTACACCTTC. Protein sequence: CAWSVQGPGYTF.

This rearrangement joins TRBV6-6 to TRBJ2-3, with a weak D call TRBD2 (5 bases). This CDR3 has 13 residues. Germline V gene sequence: CDR1 MNHNY, CDR2 SVGAGI (reference sequence). V gave up 5 bases and J gave up 4 bases, with 10 bases separating them. CDR3 loop: CASSTGWPDTQYF. The CDR3 nucleotides read TGTGCCAGCAGTACGGGGTGGCCAGATACGCAGTATTTT.

The chain uses TRBV7-2 and TRBJ1-2, with 7 bases aligning to TRBD1. Germline CDR1 and CDR2: SGHTA and FQGNSA. The CDR3 runs 16 residues. V dropped 5 bases and J dropped 9; count of bases not matched to a gene: 18. For the CDR3, the DNA is TGTGCCAGCAGCGACCCGGTAGACAGGGAGGGCAATAGCTACACCTTC. Residues: CASSDPVDREGNSYTF. Full variable domain (missing parts from reference TRBV7-2 and TRBJ1-2): GAGVSQSPSNKVTEKGKDVELRCDPISGHTALYWYRQSLGQGLEFLIYFQGNSAPDKSGLPSDRFSAERTGGSVSTLTIQRTQQEDSAVYLCASSDPVDREGNSYTFGSGTRLTVV.

The CDR3 loop reads CASSSGTGGNQPQHF. Here the CDR3 DNA reads TGTGCCAGCAGCTCCGGGACAGGGGGCAATCAGCCCCAGCATTTT. The chain has TRBV7-9 and TRBJ1-5; 10 bases align to TRBD1. Germline CDR1 SEHNR, CDR2 FQNEAQ (reference sequence). J was trimmed by 2 bases and V by 4 bases; bases with no gene match: 2. This CDR3 contains 15 residues.

The CDR3 bases are TGCGCCAGCAGCCCCGGGACGAGATTTGGCTACACCTTC. It codes for CASSPGTRFGYTF. V and J are TRBV4-1 and TRBJ1-2, with D perhaps TRBD1 (5 bases). The CDR3 has 13 amino acids. Germline CDR1 MGHRA, CDR2 YSYEKL. V was clipped by 4 bases and J by 7 bases, with 13 bases between them.

The CDR3 nucleotides read TGCGCCAGCAGCACAGAGTACACCGGGGAGCTGTTTTTT. Protein sequence: CASSTEYTGELFF. V and J are TRBV5-1 and TRBJ2-2; D unresolved. V was clipped by 4 bases and J by 3 bases, with 7 bases between them. Germline CDR1 SGHRS, CDR2 YFSETQ. CDR3 length: 13 amino acids.

The V and J genes are TRBV4-1 and TRBJ2-7, with 8 bases matching TRBD1. This CDR3 spans 12 amino acids. Germline V lookup: CDR1 MGHRA, CDR2 YSYEKL. V dropped 6 bases and J dropped 6; count of bases not matched to a gene: 4. CDR3 residues: CASSDRGGEQYF. The CDR3 DNA reads as TGCGCCAGCAGTGACAGGGGTGGCGAGCAGTACTTC.

The V gene is TRBV5-1, the J gene TRBJ1-2; maybe TRBD1 (5 bases). The germline V gene has CDR1 SGHRS and CDR2 YFSETQ. This CDR3 spans 14 amino acids. V lost 3 bases and J 4 bases, leaving 13 bases between the germline ends. The CDR3 DNA reads TGCGCCAGCAGCTCGGGGCGGGAACCCTATGGCTACACCTTC. Translation gives CASSSGREPYGYTF.

The chain uses TRBV29-1 and TRBJ2-6; D uncertain. Trimming cost V 2 bases and J 1 base, with 3 bases left between them. The CDR3 loop spans 13 amino acids. Germline loops: CDR1 SQVTM, CDR2 ANQGSEA. The CDR3 region has the DNA TGCAGCGTTGAAAGATCTGGGGCCAACGTCCTGACTTTC. Amino acid sequence: CSVERSGANVLTF.

The V call is TRBV15, the J call TRBJ1-5; 7 bases line up with TRBD1. Trimming at V came to 0 bases and at J to 0 bases, leaving 5 bases not matched to a gene. CDR1 and CDR2 from the germline V gene are LNHNV and YYDKDF (reference sequence). The CDR3 totals 17 residues. CDR3 loop: CATSREFGTDSNQPQHF. In nucleotides, the CDR3 is TGTGCCACCAGCAGAGAATTCGGGACAGATAGCAATCAGCCCCAGCATTTT.

This chain connects TRBV29-1 to TRBJ2-7; 9 nucleotides align to TRBD2. Unmatched junction bases numbered 6, after V lost 6 bases and J lost 0 bases. Per germline, CDR1 SQVTM and CDR2 ANQGSEA. This CDR3 spans 14 amino acids. The CDR3: CSVASGGRSYEQYF. The CDR3, as DNA: TGCAGCGTCGCAAGCGGGGGGCGCTCCTACGAGCAGTACTTC.

A note on this clone: This specimen includes other DNA sequences encoding the same CDR3. The V gene is TRBV5-1, the J gene TRBJ1-1; D unclear. Germline V gene data show CDR1 as SGHRS and CDR2 as YFSETQ. The ends were cut back, 1 base at V and 1 base at J, with 5 bases in the middle. The CDR3 runs to 13 residues. CDR3 amino acids: CASSLSQNTEAFF. The CDR3 nucleotides are TGCGCCAGCAGCTTGTCACAGAACACTGAAGCTTTCTTT.

The table lists this clone with a few counts. This chain joins TRBV23-1 and TRBJ1-1; perhaps TRBD1 as D (5 bases). TRBV23-1 has ORF status, its function being uncertain. CDR3 size: 18 residues. V shed 0 bases and J shed 3 bases, with 20 bases lying between them. CDR3 DNA sequence: TGCGCCAGCAGTCAATCGGGGGAAAAACCAGGGTGGGACACTGAAGCTTTCTTT. Residues: CASSQSGEKPGWDTEAFF.

The chain uses TRBV30 and TRBJ1-3; the D is unclear. The CDR3 totals 13 residues. V lost 5 bases and J lost 2, with 10 bases in between. Looked up from germline, CDR1 is GTSNPN and CDR2 is SVGIG (reference sequence). DNA for the CDR3: TGTGCCTGGGCAGGTTTTGCTGGAAACACCATATATTTT. Its protein product is CAWAGFAGNTIYF.

To note about this clone: One junction end does not reproduce the germline sequence, and a read error may be involved. The chain uses TRBV11-2 and TRBJ1-2, with D unresolved. CDR3 length: 14 residues. Germline V gene sequence: CDR1 SGHAT, CDR2 FQNNGV. The CDR3 DNA reads as TGTGCCAGCAATTTTCCAGTCGCAACTTATGGCTGCACCTTC. It is translated as CASNFPVATYGCTF.

This clone was found a few times. V usage is TRBV4-1 and J usage is TRBJ1-2; D possibly corresponds to TRBD1 (6 bases). The length of the CDR3 is 15 residues. The germline gives CDR1 MGHRA, CDR2 YSYEKL. V was pared by 1 base and J by 4 bases, with 13 bases between. The CDR3 DNA is TGCGCCAGCAGCCAAGTTCCCAGGGGTGGCTATGGCTACACCTTC. It specifies CASSQVPRGGYGYTF.

The J gene is TRBJ2-5, the V gene TRBV7-9; D could derive from TRBD1 or TRBD2 (5 bases each). The ends were cut back, 5 bases at V and 5 bases at J, with 21 bases in the middle. CDR1 and CDR2 from the germline V gene are SEHNR and FQNEAQ (reference sequence). This CDR3 region has 16 residues. CDR3 in DNA: TGTGCCAGCAGCCCCTCACCGTCGACAGAGGGGGAGACCCAGTACTTC. It translates to CASSPSPSTEGETQYF.